Listed here are 21 T cell receptor beta chains from one sample, sequenced in a study of T cells in Graves' hyperthyroidism and ophthalmopathy. The CDR3 regions of TCR beta were amplified from RNA transcripts. The TCR CDR3 was amplified in a first-round RT-PCR using the HTBI primer set. In TCRdb, the multiplex PCR reads were re-called with MiXCR into one record per CDR3 protein. The repertoire holds a few hundred thousand distinct CDR3 sequences, with 14% to 15% as singletons. Sample: blood. These receptors all come from a woman in her thirties with Graves' hyperthyroidism.

This clonotype turned up a few times. The J gene is TRBJ2-1, the V gene TRBV10-2, with 8 bases identical to TRBD2. Germline CDR1 and CDR2: WSHSY and SAAADI. The CDR3 has 17 amino acids. The J segment lost 8 bases and the V segment lost 3 bases, leaving 15 bases of the junction unmatched. The CDR3 region is CASSDQSSGTSLDEQFF. The CDR3 DNA is TGCGCCAGCAGTGACCAATCCTCCGGGACTAGTCTCGATGAGCAGTTCTTC.

A few counts support this clonotype. The chain recombines TRBV30 with TRBJ1-2, with D tentatively TRBD1 (5 bases). The CDR3 runs to 12 residues. Germline CDR1 is GTSNPN and CDR2 is SVGIG (reference sequence). V lost 0 bases, J lost 7 bases, and 9 bases lay in between. The DNA of the CDR3 is TGTGCCTGGAGTGTATCGCAGGGTGGCTACACCTTC. It translates to CAWSVSQGGYTF.

This clonotype was counted at least ten times. This sequence joins TRBV28 and TRBJ1-1; the D gene is possibly TRBD1 (6 bases). The CDR3 sequence is 15 residues long. The V gene lost 10 bases and the J gene lost 3 bases, with 21 bases spanning the gap. Germline lookup yields CDR1 MDHEN and CDR2 SYDVKM. The CDR3 sequence: CATGPDSPRDTEAFF. Written as DNA, the CDR3 is TGTGCCACCGGGCCGGACAGCCCTCGGGACACTGAAGCTTTCTTT. Looking up the rest from reference TRBV28 and TRBJ1-1 gives the full variable domain: DVKVTQSSRYLVKRTGEKVFLECVQDMDHENMFWYRQDPGLGLRLIYFSYDVKMKEKGDIPEGYSVSREKKERFSLILESASTNQTSMYLCATGPDSPRDTEAFFGQGTRLTVV.

This clonotype was seen ten or more times. The chain has TRBV11-2 and TRBJ2-7, with TRBD1 matching 8 bases. CDR1 is SGHAT, CDR2 FQNNGV, per germline. With V trimmed by 5 bases and J by 4 bases, 4 bases remained unmatched. The CDR3 consists of 13 residues. CDR3 residues: CASSVGQGYEQYF. The DNA of the CDR3 is TGTGCCAGCAGCGTAGGACAGGGATACGAGCAGTACTTC.

This clonotype was seen once. The J gene is TRBJ2-3, the V gene TRBV10-3, with 7 bases fitting TRBD2. V gave up 4 bases and J gave up 5 bases; unmatched junction bases: 3. The length of the CDR3 is 13 residues. CDR1 is ENHRY and CDR2 is SYGVKD in the germline V gene. CDR3 region: CAISGTSEDTQYF. The CDR3 coding sequence is TGTGCCATCAGTGGAACTAGCGAAGATACGCAGTATTTT.

The table lists this clonotype with many counts. V usage is TRBV28 and J usage is TRBJ2-4, with 7 bases identical to TRBD1. The CDR3 is 13 amino acids. Trimming at V came to 4 bases and at J to 8 bases, leaving 5 bases not matched to a gene. CDR1 and CDR2 (germline): MDHEN, SYDVKM. The CDR3 reads CASSSGQDDIQYF. The CDR3 DNA reads TGTGCCAGCAGTTCAGGACAGGATGACATTCAGTACTTC.

In its sample, this clonotype was seen many times. The V call is TRBV7-9, the J call TRBJ2-7; D gene unclear. Germline V gene lookup returns CDR1 SEHNR and CDR2 FQNEAQ (reference sequence). The V and J ends lost 5 bases and 3 bases respectively, with 8 bases between them. CDR3 length: 12 residues. This CDR3 is CASSQSGYEQYF. The DNA of the CDR3 is TGTGCCAGCAGCCAATCAGGCTACGAGCAGTACTTC. Based on the CDR3 plus reference TRBV7-9 and TRBJ2-7, the full variable domain is DTGVSQNPRHKITKRGQNVTFRCDPISEHNRLYWYRQTLGQGPEFLTYFQNEAQLEKSRLLSDRFSAERPKGSFSTLEIQRTEQGDSAMYLCASSQSGYEQYFGPGTRLTVT.

At least ten counts were recorded for this clonotype. V usage is TRBV2 and J usage is TRBJ2-3, with 14 bases aligning to TRBD2. The CDR3 loop spans 15 amino acids. Unmatched junction bases numbered 4, after V lost 6 bases and J lost 5 bases. The germline V gene encodes CDR1 SNHLY and CDR2 FYNNEI. Written as DNA, the CDR3 is TGTGCCAGCAGGGTGGGACTAGCGGGAGAAGATACGCAGTATTTT. The encoded protein is CASRVGLAGEDTQYF.

This clonotype was detected ten times or more. The chain combines TRBV3-1 with TRBJ1-1, with D perhaps matching TRBD1 (5 bases). The CDR3 runs 13 residues. Deletions cut 6 bases from V and 0 bases from J, with 8 bases between. Germline V gives CDR1 LGHDT, CDR2 YNNKEL (reference sequence). The CDR3 coding sequence is TGTGCCAGCAGACTGGGGCTGAACACTGAAGCTTTCTTT. Translation: CASRLGLNTEAFF.

Ten or more counts support this clonotype. CDR3 sequence: CSSFRADEQFF. The CDR3, as DNA: TGCAGTTCATTTCGAGCGGATGAGCAGTTCTTC. The gene calls are TRBV20-1 and TRBJ2-1, with a weak D call TRBD2 (5 bases). This CDR3 contains 11 residues. Between the trimmed V and J ends, which lost 8 bases and 8 bases, there was a span of 13 bases. Germline CDR1 and CDR2: DFQATT and SNEGSKA (reference sequence).

This clonotype has at least ten counts. V gene TRBV7-2 combines with J gene TRBJ2-2, with D possibly matching TRBD1 (6 bases). The V and J ends lost 2 bases and 6 bases respectively, with 13 bases between them. The CDR3 consists of 15 residues. The germline CDR1 and CDR2 sequences are SGHTA and FQGNSA. As DNA, the CDR3 is TGTGCCAGCAGCTTAAATCCAGGGGCTGCCGGGGAGCTGTTTTTT. It yields the protein CASSLNPGAAGELFF.

This clonotype has a count of ten or more. The V call is TRBV12-3 or TRBV12-4, the J call TRBJ2-7; 9 bases are shared with TRBD1. Trimming cost V 5 bases and J 3 bases; bases outside gene matches: 8. The CDR3 extends over 15 amino acids. The chain's CDR3 is CASSARGQGNYEQYF. CDR3 coding DNA: TGTGCCAGCAGTGCCCGGGGACAGGGAAACTACGAGCAGTACTTC.

The table lists this clonotype with a few counts. The chain links TRBV6-1 to TRBJ2-7; D may be TRBD2 (6 bases). Germline loops: CDR1 MNHNS, CDR2 SASEGT. CDR3 length: 14 amino acids. V was trimmed by 6 bases and J by 3 bases, leaving 15 bases between them. The CDR3 loop reads CASSRDLGSYEQYF. In DNA, the CDR3 is TGTGCCAGCAGCCGGGACTTGGGGAGCTACGAGCAGTACTTC.

This clonotype came up a few times. The chain uses TRBV29-1 and TRBJ1-1; TRBD1 might be the D (6 bases). The CDR3 consists of 13 residues. Trimming took 3 bases from V and 13 from J, leaving 21 bases between them. The germline gives CDR1 SQVTM, CDR2 ANQGSEA. The CDR3: CSVDGQGSGSNFF. CDR3 nucleotide sequence: TGCAGCGTTGATGGGCAGGGGTCCGGGAGTAATTTCTTT.

This sequence joins TRBV15 and TRBJ2-5; 7 positions match TRBD2. J lost 4 bases, V lost 3 bases, and 11 bases had no gene match. CDR1 and CDR2 (germline): LNHNV, YYDKDF (reference sequence). The CDR3 consists of 16 residues. CDR3 protein: CATSRWGGTGGETQYF. DNA for the CDR3: TGTGCCACCAGCAGGTGGGGGGGTACGGGCGGAGAGACCCAGTACTTC.

There are many counts of this clonotype. V is TRBV20-1 and J is TRBJ2-3; no firm D call. Germline loops: CDR1 DFQATT, CDR2 SNEGSKA (reference sequence). Trimming stripped 2 bases from V and 1 base from J, with 10 bases between. The CDR3 covers 14 residues. CDR3 loop: CSARKTAGTDTQYF. CDR3 sequence (DNA): TGCAGTGCTAGAAAAACGGCCGGCACAGATACGCAGTATTTT.

The chain carries TRBV7-9 and TRBJ2-7; 14 nucleotides line up with TRBD2. Per germline, CDR1 SEHNR and CDR2 FQNEAQ (reference sequence). The CDR3 runs 17 residues. J gave up 3 bases and V 4 bases, and 8 bases lay outside the gene matches. The CDR3 DNA reads TGTGCCAGCAGCTACACCGACGGGACTAGCGGGAGCTACGAGCAGTACTTC. Translating it yields CASSYTDGTSGSYEQYF.

This clonotype has at least ten counts. The chain carries TRBV5-1 and TRBJ2-2, with 9 bases matching TRBD2. This CDR3 is 15 amino acids long. Germline CDR1 is SGHRS and CDR2 is YFSETQ. Trimming cost V 0 bases and J 7 bases; bases outside gene matches: 4. The CDR3 DNA is TGCGCCAGCAGCTTGGAAAGCGGGAGGATCGGGGAGCTGTTTTTT. Amino acids: CASSLESGRIGELFF.

The chain has TRBV5-1 and TRBJ1-4, with TRBD1 as a possible D gene (5 bases). This CDR3 is 15 amino acids long. Germline CDR1 is SGHRS and CDR2 is YFSETQ. Trimming left V 0 bases short and J 7 bases short, with 13 bases between. The CDR3 region is CASSLEASGREKLFF. As DNA, the CDR3 is TGCGCCAGCAGCTTGGAAGCCTCGGGGCGTGAAAAACTGTTTTTT. Combining the CDR3 with reference TRBV5-1 and TRBJ1-4 gives the whole variable domain KAGVTQTPRYLIKTRGQQVTLSCSPISGHRSVSWYQQTPGQGLQFLFEYFSETQRNKGNFPGRFSGRQFSNSRSEMNVSTLELGDSALYLCASSLEASGREKLFFGSGTQLSVL.

This clonotype was recorded a few times. The J gene is TRBJ2-7, the V gene TRBV10-3; 14 nucleotides match TRBD2. CDR3 size: 16 residues. Germline V lookup: CDR1 ENHRY, CDR2 SYGVKD. V shed 7 bases, J shed 6 bases, and the junction held 11 bases outside the gene matches. CDR3 region: CAIKGTSGRLAGEQYF. The CDR3 DNA reads TGTGCCATCAAAGGGACTAGCGGGAGATTGGCAGGCGAGCAGTACTTC.

This clonotype was observed a handful of times. This rearrangement joins TRBV2 to TRBJ2-7; D gene unclear. Trimming stripped 6 bases from V and 0 bases from J, with 9 bases between. Germline values: CDR1 SNHLY, CDR2 FYNNEI. The CDR3 extends over 13 amino acids. CDR3 coding DNA: TGTGCCAGCAGCGGCAGCCACTCCTACGAGCAGTACTTC. This translates into CASSGSHSYEQYF. Complete variable domain (other parts from reference TRBV2 and TRBJ2-7): EPEVTQTPSHQVTQMGQEVILRCVPISNHLYFYWYRQILGQKVEFLVSFYNNEISEKSEIFDDQFSVERPDGSNFTLKIRSTKLEDSAMYFCASSGSHSYEQYFGPGTRLTVT.